This T cell receptor beta chain was captured by sequencing in a study of technical replicates of blood from a few donors. Germline loops: CDR1 SGHAT, CDR2 FQNNGV. V was shortened by 0 bases and J by 0 bases, with 8 bases between the two germline ends. This CDR3 is built from 15 residues. Some clones are missing from TCRdb's copy, which holds only in-frame ones; the method was immunoSEQ multiplex PCR. The table has 65,000 to 95,000 clones, under 95% seen once. This sequence joins TRBV11-2 and TRBJ2-5; D remains ambiguous. This receptor was obtained from a human donor in good health. Specimen: T cells isolated from PBMCs. The CDR3 sequence is CASSLDPLYQETQYF. CDR3 bases: TGTGCCAGCAGCTTAGATCCATTGTACCAAGAGACCCAGTACTTC.